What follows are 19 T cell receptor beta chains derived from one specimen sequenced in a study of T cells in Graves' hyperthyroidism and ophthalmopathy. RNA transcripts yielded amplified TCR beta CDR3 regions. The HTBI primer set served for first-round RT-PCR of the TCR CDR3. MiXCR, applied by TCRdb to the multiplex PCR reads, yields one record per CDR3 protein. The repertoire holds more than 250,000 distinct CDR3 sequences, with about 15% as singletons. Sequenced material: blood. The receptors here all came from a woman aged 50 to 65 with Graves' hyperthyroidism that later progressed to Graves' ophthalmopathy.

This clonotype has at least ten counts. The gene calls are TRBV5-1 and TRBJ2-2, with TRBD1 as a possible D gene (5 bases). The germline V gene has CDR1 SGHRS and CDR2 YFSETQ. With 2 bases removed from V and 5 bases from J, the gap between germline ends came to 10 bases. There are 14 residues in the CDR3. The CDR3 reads CASSFKSGTGELFF. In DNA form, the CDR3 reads TGCGCCAGCAGCTTCAAATCAGGGACCGGGGAGCTGTTTTTT.

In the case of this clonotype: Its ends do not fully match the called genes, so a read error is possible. The CDR3 DNA is TGTGCCAGCGGCCGTCCACTAGCGGACCAAGAGGCCCAGTACTTC. It specifies CASGRPLADQEAQYF. The chain links TRBV11-2 to TRBJ2-5, with 8 bases identical to TRBD2. The CDR3 is 15 residues long. Germline V gene sequence: CDR1 SGHAT, CDR2 FQNNGV.

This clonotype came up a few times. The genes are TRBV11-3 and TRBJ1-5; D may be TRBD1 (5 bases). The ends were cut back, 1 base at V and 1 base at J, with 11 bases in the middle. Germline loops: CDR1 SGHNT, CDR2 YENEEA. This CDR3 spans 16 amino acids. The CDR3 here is CASSLVSGPSNQPQHF. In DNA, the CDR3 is TGTGCCAGCAGCTTAGTATCAGGGCCCAGCAATCAGCCCCAGCATTTT.

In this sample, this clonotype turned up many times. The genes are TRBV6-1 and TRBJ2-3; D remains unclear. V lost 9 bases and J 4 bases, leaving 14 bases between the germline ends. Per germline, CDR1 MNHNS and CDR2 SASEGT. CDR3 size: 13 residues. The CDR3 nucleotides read TGTGCCAGTCTCCTCCTATCGTCAGATACGCAGTATTTT. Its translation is CASLLLSSDTQYF.

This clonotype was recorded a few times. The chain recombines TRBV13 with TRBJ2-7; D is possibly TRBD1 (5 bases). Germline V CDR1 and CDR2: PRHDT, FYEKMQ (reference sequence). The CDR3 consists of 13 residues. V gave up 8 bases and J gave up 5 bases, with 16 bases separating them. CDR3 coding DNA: TGTGCCAGCGGTTGGCAGGGTGACGACGAGCAGTACTTC. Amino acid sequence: CASGWQGDDEQYF.

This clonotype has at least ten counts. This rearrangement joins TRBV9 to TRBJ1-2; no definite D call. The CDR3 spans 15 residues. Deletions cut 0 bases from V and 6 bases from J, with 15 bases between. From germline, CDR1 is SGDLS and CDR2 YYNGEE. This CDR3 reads CASSVGSGLMDGYTF. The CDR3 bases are TGTGCCAGCAGCGTAGGATCGGGGTTAATGGATGGCTACACCTTC.

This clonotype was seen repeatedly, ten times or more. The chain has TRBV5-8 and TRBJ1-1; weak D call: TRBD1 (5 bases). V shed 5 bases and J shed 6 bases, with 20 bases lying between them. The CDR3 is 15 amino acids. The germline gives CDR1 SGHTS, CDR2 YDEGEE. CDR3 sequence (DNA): TGTGCCAGCAGAAAACATTTGGGGGTAGGGGCTGAAGCTTTCTTT. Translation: CASRKHLGVGAEAFF.

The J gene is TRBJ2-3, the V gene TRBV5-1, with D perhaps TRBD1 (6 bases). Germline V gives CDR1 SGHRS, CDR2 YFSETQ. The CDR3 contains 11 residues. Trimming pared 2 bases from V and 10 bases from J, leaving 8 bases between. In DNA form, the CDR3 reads TGCGCCAGCAGCTTACAGGGAGCGCAGTATTTT. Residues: CASSLQGAQYF.

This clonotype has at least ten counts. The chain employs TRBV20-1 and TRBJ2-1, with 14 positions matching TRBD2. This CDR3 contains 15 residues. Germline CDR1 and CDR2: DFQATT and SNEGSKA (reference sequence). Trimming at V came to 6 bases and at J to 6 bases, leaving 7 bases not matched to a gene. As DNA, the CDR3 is TGCAGTGCCGCGACTAGCGGGAGGGTTGGCAATGAGCAGTTCTTC. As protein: CSAATSGRVGNEQFF.

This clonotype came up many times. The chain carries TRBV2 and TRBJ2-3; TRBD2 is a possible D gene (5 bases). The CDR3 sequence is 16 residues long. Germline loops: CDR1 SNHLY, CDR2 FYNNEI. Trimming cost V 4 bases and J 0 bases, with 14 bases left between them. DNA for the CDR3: TGTGCCAGCAGTGGATTCGGTTTAGCGAGCACAGATACGCAGTATTTT. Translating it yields CASSGFGLASTDTQYF.

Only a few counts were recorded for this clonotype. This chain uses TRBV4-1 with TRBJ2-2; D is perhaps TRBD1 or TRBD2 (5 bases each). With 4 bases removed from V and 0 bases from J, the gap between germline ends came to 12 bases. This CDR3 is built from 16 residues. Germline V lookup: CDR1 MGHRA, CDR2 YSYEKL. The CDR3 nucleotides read TGCGCCAGCAGCCTTGTGGGACGGACGAACACCGGGGAGCTGTTTTTT. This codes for CASSLVGRTNTGELFF.

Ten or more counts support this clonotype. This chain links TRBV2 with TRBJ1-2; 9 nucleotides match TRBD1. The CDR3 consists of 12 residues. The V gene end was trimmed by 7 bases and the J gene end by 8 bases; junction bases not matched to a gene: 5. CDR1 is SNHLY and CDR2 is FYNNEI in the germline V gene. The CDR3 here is CASTGQGGGYTF. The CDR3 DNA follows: TGTGCCAGCACGGGACAGGGAGGCGGCTACACCTTC.

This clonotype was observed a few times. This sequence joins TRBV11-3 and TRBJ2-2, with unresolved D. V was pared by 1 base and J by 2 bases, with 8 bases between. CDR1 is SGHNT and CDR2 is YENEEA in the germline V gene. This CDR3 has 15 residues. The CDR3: CASSLGAINTGELFF. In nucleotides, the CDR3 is TGTGCCAGCAGCTTAGGGGCCATAAACACCGGGGAGCTGTTTTTT.

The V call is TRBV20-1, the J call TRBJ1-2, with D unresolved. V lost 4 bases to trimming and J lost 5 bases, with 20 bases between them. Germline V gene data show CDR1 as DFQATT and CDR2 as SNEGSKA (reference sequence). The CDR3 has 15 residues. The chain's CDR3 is CSATIESRTEYGYTF. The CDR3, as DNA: TGCAGTGCTACAATAGAGAGTAGGACCGAGTATGGCTACACCTTC.

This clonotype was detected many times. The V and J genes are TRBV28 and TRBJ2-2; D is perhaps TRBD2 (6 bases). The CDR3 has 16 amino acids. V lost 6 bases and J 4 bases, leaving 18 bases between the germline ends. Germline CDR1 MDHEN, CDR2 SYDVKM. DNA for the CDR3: TGTGCCAGCAGATCCGGGACTGGACGTAGCACCGGGGAGCTGTTTTTT. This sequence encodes CASRSGTGRSTGELFF.

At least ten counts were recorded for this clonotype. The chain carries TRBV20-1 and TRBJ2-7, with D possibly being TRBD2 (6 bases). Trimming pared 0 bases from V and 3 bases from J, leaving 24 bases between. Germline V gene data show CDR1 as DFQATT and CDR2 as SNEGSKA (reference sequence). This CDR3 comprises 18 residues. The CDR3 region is CSARDYGRIGTPHYEQYF. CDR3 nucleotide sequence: TGCAGTGCTAGAGATTATGGTAGGATAGGGACTCCTCACTACGAGCAGTACTTC.

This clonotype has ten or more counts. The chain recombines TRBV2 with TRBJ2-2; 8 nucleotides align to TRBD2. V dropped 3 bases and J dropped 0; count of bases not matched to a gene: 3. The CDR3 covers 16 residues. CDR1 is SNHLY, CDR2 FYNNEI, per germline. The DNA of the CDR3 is TGTGCCAGCAGTGACCCACTAGCGGCGAACACCGGGGAGCTGTTTTTT. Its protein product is CASSDPLAANTGELFF.

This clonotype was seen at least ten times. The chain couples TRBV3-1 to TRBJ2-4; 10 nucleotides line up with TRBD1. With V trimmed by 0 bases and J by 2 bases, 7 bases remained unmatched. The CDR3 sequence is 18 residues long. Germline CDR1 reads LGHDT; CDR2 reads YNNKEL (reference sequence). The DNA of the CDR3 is TGTGCCAGCAGCCAAGATTGGGGCGACAGGGGGCCCAAAAACATTCAGTACTTC. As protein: CASSQDWGDRGPKNIQYF.

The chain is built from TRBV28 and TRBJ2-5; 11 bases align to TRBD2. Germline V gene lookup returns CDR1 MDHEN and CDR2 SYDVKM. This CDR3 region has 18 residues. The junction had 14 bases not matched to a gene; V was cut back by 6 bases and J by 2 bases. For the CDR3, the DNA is TGTGCCAGCAGCACTAGCGGGAGTAACGGGGCGCCACAAGAGACCCAGTACTTC. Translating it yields CASSTSGSNGAPQETQYF.